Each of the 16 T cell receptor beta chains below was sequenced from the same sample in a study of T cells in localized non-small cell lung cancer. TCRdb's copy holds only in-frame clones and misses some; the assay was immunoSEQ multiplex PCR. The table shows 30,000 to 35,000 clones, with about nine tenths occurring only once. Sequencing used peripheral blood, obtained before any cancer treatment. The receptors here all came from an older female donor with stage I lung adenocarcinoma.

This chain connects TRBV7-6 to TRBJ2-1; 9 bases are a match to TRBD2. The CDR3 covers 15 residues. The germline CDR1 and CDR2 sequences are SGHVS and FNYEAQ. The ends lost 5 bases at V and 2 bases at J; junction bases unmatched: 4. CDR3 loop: CASSATSGAYNEQFF. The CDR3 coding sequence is TGTGCCAGCAGCGCGACTAGCGGAGCCTACAATGAGCAGTTCTTC.

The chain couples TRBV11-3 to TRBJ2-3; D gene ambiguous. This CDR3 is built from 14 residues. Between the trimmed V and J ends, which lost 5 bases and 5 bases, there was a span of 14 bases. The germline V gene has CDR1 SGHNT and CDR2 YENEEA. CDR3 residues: CASSPPTSRDTQYF. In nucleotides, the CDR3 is TGTGCCAGCAGCCCGCCGACATCTCGAGATACGCAGTATTTT.

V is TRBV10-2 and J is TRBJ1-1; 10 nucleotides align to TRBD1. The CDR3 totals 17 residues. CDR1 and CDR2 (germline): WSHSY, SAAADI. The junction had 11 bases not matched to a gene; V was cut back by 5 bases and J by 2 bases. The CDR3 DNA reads TGCGCCAGCAGTAAAGGGACAGGGGTTTTGGGTAACACTGAAGCTTTCTTT. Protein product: CASSKGTGVLGNTEAFF.

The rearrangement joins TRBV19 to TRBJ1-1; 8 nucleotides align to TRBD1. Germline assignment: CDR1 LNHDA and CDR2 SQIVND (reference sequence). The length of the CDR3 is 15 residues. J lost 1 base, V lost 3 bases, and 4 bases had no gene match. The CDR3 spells CASSMTGTGNTEAFF. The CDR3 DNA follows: TGTGCCAGTAGTATGACCGGGACAGGGAACACTGAAGCTTTCTTT.

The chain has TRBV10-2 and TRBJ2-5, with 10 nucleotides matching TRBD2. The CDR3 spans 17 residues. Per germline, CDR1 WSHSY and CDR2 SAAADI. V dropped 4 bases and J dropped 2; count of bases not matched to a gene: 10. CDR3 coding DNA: TGCGCCAGCAGTGGTCGTTTCCTAGCGGGGGCGCAAGAGACCCAGTACTTC. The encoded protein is CASSGRFLAGAQETQYF.

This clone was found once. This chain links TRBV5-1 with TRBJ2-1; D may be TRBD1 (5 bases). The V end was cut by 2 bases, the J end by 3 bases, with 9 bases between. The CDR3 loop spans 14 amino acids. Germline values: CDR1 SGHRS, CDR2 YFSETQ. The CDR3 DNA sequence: TGCGCCAGCAGCTTATATCAGGGCTACAATGAGCAGTTCTTC. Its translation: CASSLYQGYNEQFF. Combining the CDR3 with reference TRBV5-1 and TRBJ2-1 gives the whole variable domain KAGVTQTPRYLIKTRGQQVTLSCSPISGHRSVSWYQQTPGQGLQFLFEYFSETQRNKGNFPGRFSGRQFSNSRSEMNVSTLELGDSALYLCASSLYQGYNEQFFGPGTRLTVL.

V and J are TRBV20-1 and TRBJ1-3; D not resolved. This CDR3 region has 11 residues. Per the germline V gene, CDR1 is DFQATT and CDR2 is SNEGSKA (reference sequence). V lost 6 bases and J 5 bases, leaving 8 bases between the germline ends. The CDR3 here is CSARGRNTIYF. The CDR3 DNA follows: TGCAGTGCCCGGGGTCGAAACACCATATATTTT.

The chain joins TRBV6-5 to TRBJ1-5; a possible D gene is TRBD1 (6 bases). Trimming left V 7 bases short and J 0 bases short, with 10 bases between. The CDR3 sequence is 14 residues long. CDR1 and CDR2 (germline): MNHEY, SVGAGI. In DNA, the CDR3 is TGTGCCAGCAATAAACAGGGTAGCAATCAGCCCCAGCATTTT. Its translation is CASNKQGSNQPQHF.

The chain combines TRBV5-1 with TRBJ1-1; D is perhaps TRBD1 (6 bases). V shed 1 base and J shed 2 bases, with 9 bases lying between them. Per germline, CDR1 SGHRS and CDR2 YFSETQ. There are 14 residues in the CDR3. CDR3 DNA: TGCGCCAGCAGCTTGATAGGGGGAAACACTGAAGCTTTCTTT. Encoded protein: CASSLIGGNTEAFF.

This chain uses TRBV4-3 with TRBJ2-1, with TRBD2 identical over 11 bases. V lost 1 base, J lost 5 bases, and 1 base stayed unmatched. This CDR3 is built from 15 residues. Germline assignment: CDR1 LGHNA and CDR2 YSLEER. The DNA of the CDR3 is TGCGCCAGCAGCCAAGTAGCGGGGGGGAACAATGAGCAGTTCTTC. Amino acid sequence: CASSQVAGGNNEQFF.

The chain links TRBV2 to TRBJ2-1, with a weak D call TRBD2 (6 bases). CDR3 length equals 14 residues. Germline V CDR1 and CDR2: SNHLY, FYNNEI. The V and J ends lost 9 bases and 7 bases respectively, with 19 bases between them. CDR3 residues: CASLGTENSNEQFF. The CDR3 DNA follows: TGTGCCAGTCTTGGGACTGAGAACTCTAATGAGCAGTTCTTC.

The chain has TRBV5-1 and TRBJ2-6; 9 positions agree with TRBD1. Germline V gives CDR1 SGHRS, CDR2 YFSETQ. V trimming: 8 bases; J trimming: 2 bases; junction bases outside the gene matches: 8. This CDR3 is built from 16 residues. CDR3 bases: TGCGCCAGAACTCCCGGGACAGGGCCTGGGGCCAACGTCCTGACTTTC. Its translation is CARTPGTGPGANVLTF.

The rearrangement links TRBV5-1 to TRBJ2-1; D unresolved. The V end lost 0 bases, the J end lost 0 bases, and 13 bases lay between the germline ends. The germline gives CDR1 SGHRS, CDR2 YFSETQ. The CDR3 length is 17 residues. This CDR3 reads CASSLERGSSSYNEQFF. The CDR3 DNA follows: TGCGCCAGCAGCTTGGAGCGCGGTTCTAGCTCCTACAATGAGCAGTTCTTC.

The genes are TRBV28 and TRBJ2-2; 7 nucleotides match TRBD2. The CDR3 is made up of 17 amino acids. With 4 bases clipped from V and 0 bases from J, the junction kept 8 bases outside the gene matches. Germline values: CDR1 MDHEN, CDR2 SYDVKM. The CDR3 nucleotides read TGTGCCAGCAGTTCGTACGGGGGGTTCGCGAACACCGGGGAGCTGTTTTTT. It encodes CASSSYGGFANTGELFF.

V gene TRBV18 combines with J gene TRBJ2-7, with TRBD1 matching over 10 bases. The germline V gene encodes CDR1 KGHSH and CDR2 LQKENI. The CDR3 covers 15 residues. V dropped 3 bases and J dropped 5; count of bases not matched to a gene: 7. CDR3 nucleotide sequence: TGTGCCAGCTCACCGCAACCGGGACAGGGGAACGAGCAGTACTTC. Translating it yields CASSPQPGQGNEQYF.

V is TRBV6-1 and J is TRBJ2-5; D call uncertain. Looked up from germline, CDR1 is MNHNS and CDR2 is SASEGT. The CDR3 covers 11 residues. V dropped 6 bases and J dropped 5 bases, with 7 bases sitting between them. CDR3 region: CASSLGETQYF. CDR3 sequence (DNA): TGTGCCAGCAGCCTTGGGGAGACCCAGTACTTC.